This T cell receptor (beta chain) was found in a study of blood T cell repertoires in COVID-19. Overall study context: The study drew acute and convalescent COVID-19 samples from the United States, Italy and Spain. From T cells, B-cell-depleted T cells, or PBMCs came the material, which was cDNA or gDNA.

In the study's own analysis: Scientists estimated how many nucleated cells there were by amplifying reference gene primers. Here immunoSEQ multiplex PCR was the method, and the copy in TCRdb shows in-frame clones only, minus some. V and J calls and clone size follow that table, whereas D and trimming were derived from the DNA. The sample includes approximately 68,000 clones, 83% seen only once; the top ten take 6% to 7%. Germline lookup yields CDR1 MNHNS and CDR2 SASEGT. V lost 2 bases and J lost 4, with 15 bases in between. This CDR3 has 15 amino acids. This TCR derives from a woman between 55 and 75 years old with acute or convalescent COVID-19. Sequencing was done on a sample of peripheral blood. The chain combines TRBV6-1 with TRBJ2-7; D is perhaps TRBD1 (7 bases). CDR3 nucleotides: TGTGCCAGCAGTGAAATAGGGGGCGCGGGGTACGAGCAGTACTTC. It encodes CASSEIGGAGYEQYF.